This T cell receptor (delta chain) was identified in a study of γδ T cells in repeated Plasmodium falciparum infection. About the study: Malian children with intense seasonal malaria exposure were compared with matched Australian children. Donors had four controlled P. falciparum NF54 infections over about 640 days.

Overall study results and limits: Malian children's Vdelta2-negative repertoires appeared more expanded and less diverse than Australians'.

TCRdb redid the clone calls on the multiplex PCR reads with CATT. The sample shows approximately 90,000 delta-chain clones, more than 0.85% of them seen only once. Notes on this clone: Its antigen is undetermined. Translating this DNA gives a protein that differs at residue 3 from the TCRdb one, which belongs to a much larger clone; a read error is likely, and the protein shown is this translation.

Flow sorting of PBMC yielded separate Vgamma9/Vdelta2+ and Vdelta2-negative gammadelta T cell populations for bulk repertoire analysis. This CDR3 is built from 16 residues. The V gene's germline CDR1 is TSWWSYY and CDR2 QGS. The receptor was isolated from a pool of human donors (malaria-infected and uninfected, not separated). The material sequenced was gamma-delta T cells from blood. The chain employs TRDV1 and TRDJ1; D is possibly TRDD3 (6 bases). No J segment appears in TCRdb, so it was assigned here by matching the sequence to germline. The CDR3 DNA sequence: TGTGCTCCTGGGGAACGGACACGTGGATGGACCGATAAACTCATCTTT. Translated, it gives CAPGERTRGWTDKLIF.